One and the same sample provided the 14 T cell receptor beta chains below, sequenced in a study of CD8+CD57+ T cells in acquired aplastic anemia. CDR3 and TCR beta VDJ profiling relied on genomic DNA as the template. TCRdb independently ran MiXCR on the reads; one entry per CDR3 protein. The sample lists about 180,000 distinct CDR3 sequences; roughly three fifths were seen once. Sequenced patients had shown CD8+CD57+ cell expansion by flow cytometry. The sample taken for sequencing was sorted CD4+, CD8+, or CD8+CD57+ T cells (not recorded which) from PBMCs. The receptors shown here come from a human donor with aplastic anemia.

This clonotype has a count of ten or more. J is TRBJ2-1 and V is TRBV20-1, with 12 positions matching TRBD2. Germline CDR1 reads DFQATT; CDR2 reads SNEGSKA (reference sequence). This CDR3 contains 15 residues. Unmatched junction bases numbered 6, after V lost 0 bases and J lost 9 bases. CDR3 amino acids: CSARDHLAGGVEQFF. CDR3 nucleotide sequence: TGCAGTGCTAGAGATCACCTAGCGGGGGGGGTTGAGCAGTTCTTC.

This chain uses TRBV14 with TRBJ1-3; TRBD1 agrees at 8 bases. J gave up 3 bases and V 5 bases, and 3 bases lay outside the gene matches. This CDR3 is 14 amino acids long. Germline values: CDR1 SGHDN, CDR2 FVKESK. The CDR3, as DNA: TGTGCCAGCAGCGGCAGGGGGCTTGGAAACACCATATATTTT. It specifies CASSGRGLGNTIYF.

The chain's CDR3 is CASRIGSGNEQFF. In DNA, the CDR3 is TGTGCCAGCAGGATTGGGTCGGGCAATGAGCAGTTCTTC. The V call is TRBV6-1, the J call TRBJ2-1; no clear D. Trimming took off 6 bases at V and 6 bases at J, with 12 bases between the two ends. The CDR3 has 13 residues. From germline, CDR1 is MNHNS and CDR2 SASEGT.

V usage is TRBV19 and J usage is TRBJ1-2; 8 nucleotides line up with TRBD1. V gave up 4 bases and J gave up 8 bases; unmatched junction bases: 9. The germline gives CDR1 LNHDA, CDR2 SQIVND (reference sequence). The CDR3 loop spans 14 amino acids. The CDR3 here is CASSTRTGRNGYTF. CDR3 nucleotide sequence: TGTGCCAGTAGTACCCGGACAGGGAGGAACGGCTACACCTTC.

The chain links TRBV7-9 to TRBJ1-1; D remains unclear. In germline, CDR1 is SEHNR, CDR2 FQNEAQ (reference sequence). The V and J ends lost 5 bases and 0 bases respectively, with 16 bases between them. The CDR3 has 16 residues. CDR3 in DNA: TGTGCCAGCAGCCAAGAAGTCGGAGCCATGAACACTGAAGCTTTCTTT. Its protein is CASSQEVGAMNTEAFF. Based on the CDR3 plus reference TRBV7-9 and TRBJ1-1, the full variable domain is DTGVSQNPRHKITKRGQNVTFRCDPISEHNRLYWYRQTLGQGPEFLTYFQNEAQLEKSRLLSDRFSAERPKGSFSTLEIQRTEQGDSAMYLCASSQEVGAMNTEAFFGQGTRLTVV.

As to this clonotype: One end of the junction varies from germline; a read error may be responsible. The chain employs TRBV24-1 and TRBJ1-1; D gene uncertain. The CDR3 has 13 residues. The germline V gene encodes CDR1 KGHDR and CDR2 SFDVKD. CDR3 coding DNA: TGTGCCACTACCAGTGCCAAGAACACTGAAGCTTCCTTT. Encoded protein: CATTSAKNTEASF.

The rearrangement uses TRBV19 and TRBJ2-7, with D hard to call. This CDR3 comprises 14 residues. V lost 5 bases to trimming and J lost 0 bases, with 11 bases between them. Germline CDR1 is LNHDA and CDR2 is SQIVND (reference sequence). The CDR3 loop reads CASSSSKGSYEQYF. CDR3 nucleotide sequence: TGTGCCAGTAGTTCCTCAAAAGGCTCCTACGAGCAGTACTTC.

The chain employs TRBV7-3 and TRBJ2-1, with unresolved D. Trimming left V 5 bases short and J 12 bases short, with 11 bases between. Germline CDR1 and CDR2: SGHTA and FQGTGA. The CDR3 totals 11 residues. The CDR3 DNA reads TGTGCCAGCAGCACCGACCAGATGCAGTTCTTC. Translating it yields CASSTDQMQFF.

The CDR3 spells CASGGAGGASGANVLTF. CDR3 in DNA: TGTGCCAGCGGCGGAGCGGGGGGGGCCTCTGGGGCCAACGTCCTGACTTTC. V usage is TRBV6-4 and J usage is TRBJ2-6; 10 bases align to TRBD2. V lost 8 bases and J lost 0; bases outside the gene matches: 7. This CDR3 comprises 17 residues. CDR1 is MRHNA and CDR2 is SNTAGT in the germline V gene.

J is TRBJ2-4 and V is TRBV6-1; TRBD1 aligns across 7 bases. CDR1 is MNHNS and CDR2 is SASEGT in the germline V gene. The length of the CDR3 is 9 residues. Germline trimming cut 10 bases from V and 14 bases from J; bases unmatched to any gene: 5. Here the CDR3 reads CAIAGQEYF. The CDR3 DNA reads as TGTGCCATCGCCGGACAGGAGTACTTC.

V and J are TRBV6-6 and TRBJ2-3; D gene ambiguous. Germline CDR1 reads MNHNY; CDR2 reads SVGAGI (reference sequence). The CDR3 runs 15 residues. Trimming took off 7 bases at V and 4 bases at J, with 18 bases between the two ends. The CDR3 DNA reads TGTGCCAGCAATAGCAAAAGGGTTGGGGCAGATACGCAGTATTTT. Translation: CASNSKRVGADTQYF.

Worth noting for this clonotype: Relative to the germline gene, one junction end is altered; a read error may explain this. The rearrangement links TRBV7-2 to TRBJ2-7; 8 bases are a match to TRBD2. Germline-derived CDR1 and CDR2 are SGHTA and FQGNSA. The CDR3 is 14 residues long. This CDR3 reads CASSLDGRDVEQHF. In DNA form, the CDR3 reads TGTGCCAGCAGCTTAGACGGGAGGGACGTCGAGCAGCACTTC.

This chain joins TRBV27 and TRBJ1-6; no clear D gene. The CDR3 sequence is 17 residues long. CDR1 MNHEY and CDR2 SMNVEV come from the germline V gene (reference sequence). V lost 6 bases and J lost 8, with 23 bases in between. DNA for the CDR3: TGTGCCAGCAGCACCCTCCCCCCGGGAAGTTATGATTCACCCCTCCACTTT. Encoded protein: CASSTLPPGSYDSPLHF.

This rearrangement joins TRBV20-1 to TRBJ2-6; 8 bases fit TRBD1. The CDR3 spans 16 residues. V shed 6 bases, J shed 4 bases, and the junction held 11 bases outside the gene matches. Per germline, CDR1 DFQATT and CDR2 SNEGSKA (reference sequence). For the CDR3, the DNA is TGCAGTGCGCAGGGGGCTTACCGCCTCGGGGCCAACGTCCTGACTTTC. This codes for CSAQGAYRLGANVLTF.